Sequencing of this T cell receptor (beta chain) was carried out in a study of control samples from healthy donors and cancer patients. Libraries were prepared by immunoSEQ multiplex PCR; TCRdb keeps only in-frame clonotypes and omits some of them. The sample has 95,000 to 150,000 clones, roughly 87% seen once. CDR1 and CDR2 (germline): SEHNR, FQNEAQ (reference sequence). Trimming took 6 bases from V and 9 from J, leaving 18 bases between them. The CDR3 runs to 14 residues. Sequenced sample: blood. The TCR originated in a man younger than 30 in good health. The chain combines TRBV7-9 with TRBJ2-1, with D perhaps being TRBD1 or TRBD2 (6 bases each). The CDR3 reads CASRGGLLAFEQFF. CDR3 nucleotide sequence: TGTGCCAGCAGAGGGGGACTCCTGGCTTTTGAGCAGTTCTTC.